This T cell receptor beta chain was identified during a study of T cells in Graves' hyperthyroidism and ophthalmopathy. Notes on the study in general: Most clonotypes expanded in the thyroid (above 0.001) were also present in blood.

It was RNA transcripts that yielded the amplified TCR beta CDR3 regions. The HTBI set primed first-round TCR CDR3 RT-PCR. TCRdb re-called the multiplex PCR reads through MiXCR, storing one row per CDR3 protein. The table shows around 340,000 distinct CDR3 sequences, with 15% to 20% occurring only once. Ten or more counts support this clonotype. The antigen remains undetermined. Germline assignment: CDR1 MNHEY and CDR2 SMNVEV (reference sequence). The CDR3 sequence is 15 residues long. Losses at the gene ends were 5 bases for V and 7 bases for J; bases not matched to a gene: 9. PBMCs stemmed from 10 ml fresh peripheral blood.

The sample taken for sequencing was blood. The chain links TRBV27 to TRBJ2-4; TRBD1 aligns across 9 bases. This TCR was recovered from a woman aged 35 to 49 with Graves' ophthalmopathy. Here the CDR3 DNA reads TGTGCCAGCAGTCCCCTAGGACAGGGGATGAACATTCAGTACTTC. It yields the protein CASSPLGQGMNIQYF.